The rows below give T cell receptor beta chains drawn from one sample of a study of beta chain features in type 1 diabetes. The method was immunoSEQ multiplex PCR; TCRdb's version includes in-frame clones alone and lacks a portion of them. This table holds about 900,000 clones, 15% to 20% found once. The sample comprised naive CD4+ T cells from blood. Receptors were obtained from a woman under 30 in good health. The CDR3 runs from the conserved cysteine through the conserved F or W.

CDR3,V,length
CASSLVVSGETQYF,TRBV11-2,14
CASTRQGIRSGANVLTF,TRBV14,17
CASSPRQMNTEAFF,TRBV7-2,14
CASSARDRDRVIYGYTF,TRBV9,17
CASSLGDRGIEKLFF,TRBV7-9,15
CASSWGSRYEQYF,TRBV7-9,13
CASRGSSNQPQHF,TRBV6-6,13
CASSPIALGTYEQYF,TRBV18,15
CASSQEAGQKYF,TRBV7-9,12
CASSRDPSYNEQFF,TRBV19,14
CASSYSRRTEAFF,TRBV6-5,13
CASSHPGVLTDTQYF,TRBV14,15
CASSPQGSTNEKLFF,TRBV28,15
CSSSRTSGNNEQFF,TRBV29-1,14
CASSLETGDNEQFF,TRBV7-9,14
CAISDPPGVGTQYF,TRBV10-3,14
CASSSSGGTDTQYF,TRBV7-3,14
CASSQGADGFNQPQHF,TRBV4-2,16
CASSPTGPGDTYEQYF,TRBV18,16
CATRSRSGKPNEQFF,TRBV15,15
CATSRGGLAKNIQYF,TRBV15,15
CASSRTSGSYEQYF,TRBV19,14
CASSLAGLGEQYF,TRBV5-6,13
CASSFIPGGPRADTQYF,TRBV7-9,17
CASSLAGGGGTDTQYF,TRBV7-2,16
CASSYSYSTDTQYF,TRBV6-5,14